The 8 T cell receptor beta chains reported below all come from one sample, sequenced in a study of T cells in pancreatic ductal adenocarcinoma. Profiled with immunoSEQ multiplex PCR; TCRdb holds only in-frame clones, not every one. The top ten clones hold more than 2% of a sample with tens of thousands of clones, 90% to 95% of them seen once. No neoadjuvant therapy was given to the selected pancreatic ductal adenocarcinoma patients before their surgery. Sequencing input: PBMCs. Every receptor here comes from a human donor with pancreatic ductal adenocarcinoma.

V usage is TRBV7-9 and J usage is TRBJ2-5, with D perhaps TRBD2 (5 bases). CDR1 and CDR2 from the germline V gene are SEHNR and FQNEAQ (reference sequence). Trimming removed 1 base from V and 5 bases from J, with 14 bases in between. The CDR3 consists of 15 residues. The CDR3 region is CASSLVSRTGETQYF. The CDR3 DNA reads TGTGCCAGCAGCTTAGTGTCTAGAACGGGGGAGACCCAGTACTTC.

This clone was observed a single time. The chain is built from TRBV7-2 and TRBJ1-4; 7 bases match TRBD1. Per the germline V gene, CDR1 is SGHTA and CDR2 is FQGNSA. V shed 4 bases and J 7 bases; nucleotides not matched to a gene: 9. The CDR3 loop spans 15 amino acids. The CDR3 spells CASSSGGQSGEKLFF. CDR3 nucleotide sequence: TGTGCCAGCAGCTCTGGGGGACAGTCCGGTGAAAAACTGTTTTTT.

J is TRBJ2-3 and V is TRBV2; no clear D gene. The V gene lost 2 bases and the J gene lost 2 bases, with 11 bases spanning the gap. The CDR3 length is 15 residues. Per germline, CDR1 SNHLY and CDR2 FYNNEI. DNA for the CDR3: TGTGCCAGCAGTGAATGGAGACTGCCCACAGATACGCAGTATTTT. This gives the protein CASSEWRLPTDTQYF.

The rearrangement links TRBV20-1 to TRBJ2-3; D call uncertain. The germline gives CDR1 DFQATT, CDR2 SNEGSKA (reference sequence). CDR3 size: 11 residues. CDR3 protein: CSCGGTDTQYF. The CDR3 DNA reads TGCAGCTGCGGTGGCACAGATACGCAGTATTTT.

The genes are TRBV30 and TRBJ1-1, with TRBD1 identical over 7 bases. This CDR3 spans 15 amino acids. V shed 2 bases and J 3 bases; nucleotides not matched to a gene: 9. Per the germline V gene, CDR1 is GTSNPN and CDR2 is SVGIG (reference sequence). The CDR3 loop reads CAWSLYDREDTEAFF. In DNA form, the CDR3 reads TGTGCCTGGAGTCTTTATGACAGGGAAGACACTGAAGCTTTCTTT.

The count of this clone is one. The chain has TRBV5-1 and TRBJ2-3; 7 bases are a match to TRBD2. Trimming cost V 0 bases and J 6 bases; bases outside gene matches: 7. This CDR3 is 15 amino acids long. Germline loops: CDR1 SGHRS, CDR2 YFSETQ. The CDR3 region is CASSLGNNGGDTQYF. The CDR3 DNA reads TGCGCCAGCAGCTTGGGTAACAACGGGGGGGATACGCAGTATTTT.

The table lists this clone with a count of one. The missing conserved phenylalanine or tryptophan at the end of this CDR3 makes a read error likely. The CDR3 nucleotides are TGTGCCAGCAGTGAGAGGGGAAGCTATGGCTACACCCTC. Its translation: CASSERGSYGYTL. This chain connects TRBV6-1 to TRBJ1-2, with D perhaps matching TRBD1 (5 bases). V was cut by 3 bases and J by 4 bases, with 9 bases left in between. This CDR3 is built from 13 residues. CDR1 MNHNS and CDR2 SASEGT come from the germline V gene.

The chain links TRBV6-5 to TRBJ2-1, with 8 nucleotides matching TRBD2. The CDR3 sequence is 15 residues long. V gave up 7 bases and J gave up 3 bases; unmatched junction bases: 8. Germline CDR1 MNHEY, CDR2 SVGAGI. CDR3 residues: CASTPREGFYNEQFF. In DNA form, the CDR3 reads TGTGCCAGCACCCCCCGGGAGGGGTTCTACAATGAGCAGTTCTTC.